The T cell receptor beta chain described here comes from a study of blood T cells in healthy people across ages. This clonotype was seen only a few times. The antigen remains unidentified. Primers used in a second PCR of about 6 to 11 cycles were a sample-barcoded 5' primer and a J-beta primer mix. Each cDNA molecule was tagged by a template-switch adaptor that had 12 random nucleotides. MiXCR, run by TCRdb on the 5' RACE reads, gives a single entry per CDR3 protein. This sample yields 1 million to 1.2 million distinct CDR3 sequences, of which roughly two fifths are seen a single time; about 12% belongs to the top ten. Study conclusions and caveats: With unsorted PBMCs, a conclusive comparison of naive versus antigen-experienced cells was not possible.

The CDR3 consists of 13 residues. Trimming cost V 4 bases and J 5 bases, with 11 bases left between them. Germline CDR1 and CDR2: MNHNY and SVGAGI (reference sequence). Researchers report isolating at least 6 million PBMCs per sample. The rearrangement uses TRBV6-6 and TRBJ1-2; the D is unclear. Sequencing used blood. The TCR sequence derives from a man younger than 35 in good health. CDR3 DNA sequence: TGTGCCAGCAGTTCCGACGAGTTATATGGCTACACCTTC. Protein: CASSSDELYGYTF.